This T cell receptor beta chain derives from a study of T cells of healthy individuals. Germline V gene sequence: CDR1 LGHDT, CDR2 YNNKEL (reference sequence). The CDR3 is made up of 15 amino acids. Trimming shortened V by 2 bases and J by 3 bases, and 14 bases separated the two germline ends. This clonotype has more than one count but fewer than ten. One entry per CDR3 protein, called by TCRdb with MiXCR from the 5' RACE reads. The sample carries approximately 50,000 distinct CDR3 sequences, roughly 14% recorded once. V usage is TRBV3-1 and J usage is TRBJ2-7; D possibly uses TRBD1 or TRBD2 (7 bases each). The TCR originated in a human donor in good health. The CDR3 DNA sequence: TGTGCCAGCAGCCAACGGGGAGGGGGCGACTACGAGCAGTACTTC. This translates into CASSQRGGGDYEQYF.